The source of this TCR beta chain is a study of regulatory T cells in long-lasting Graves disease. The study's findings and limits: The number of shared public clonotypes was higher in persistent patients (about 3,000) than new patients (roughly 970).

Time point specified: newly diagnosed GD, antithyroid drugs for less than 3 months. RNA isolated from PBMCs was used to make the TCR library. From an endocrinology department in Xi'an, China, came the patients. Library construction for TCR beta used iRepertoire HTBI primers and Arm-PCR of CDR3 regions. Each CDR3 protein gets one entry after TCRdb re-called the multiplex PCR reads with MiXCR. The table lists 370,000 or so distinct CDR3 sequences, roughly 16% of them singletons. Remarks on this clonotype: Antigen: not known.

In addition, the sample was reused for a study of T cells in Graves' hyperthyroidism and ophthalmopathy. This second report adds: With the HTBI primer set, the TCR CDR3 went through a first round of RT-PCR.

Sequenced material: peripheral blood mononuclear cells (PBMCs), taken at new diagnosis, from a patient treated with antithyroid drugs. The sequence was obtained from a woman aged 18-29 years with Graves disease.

In nucleotides, the CDR3 is TGTGCCAGCAGTGAGGGACTAGCGGGGGGACCAGATACGCAGTATTTT. Protein product: CASSEGLAGGPDTQYF. This rearrangement joins TRBV6-4 to TRBJ2-3, with 15 bases that match TRBD2. The CDR3 runs 16 residues. Trimming at V came to 3 bases and at J to 4 bases, leaving 2 bases not matched to a gene. Germline loops: CDR1 MRHNA, CDR2 SNTAGT.